The entry below describes one T cell receptor (beta chain). TCRdb keeps only in-frame clones here, not all; method: immunoSEQ multiplex PCR. The sample has about 98,000 clones; around 95% are singletons. This sample was included in a study of technical replicates of blood from a handful of donors. The CDR3 totals 17 residues. Germline CDR1 is SGHTA and CDR2 is FQGNSA. V was clipped by 1 base and J by 0 bases; unmatched bases: 2. Material: T cells isolated from PBMCs. The chain employs TRBV7-2 and TRBJ2-1; 11 positions agree with TRBD2. The sequence derives from a human donor in good health. The CDR3 loop is CASSLVGTSGSYNEQFF. For the CDR3, the DNA is TGTGCCAGCAGCTTAGTGGGGACTAGCGGCTCCTACAATGAGCAGTTCTTC.